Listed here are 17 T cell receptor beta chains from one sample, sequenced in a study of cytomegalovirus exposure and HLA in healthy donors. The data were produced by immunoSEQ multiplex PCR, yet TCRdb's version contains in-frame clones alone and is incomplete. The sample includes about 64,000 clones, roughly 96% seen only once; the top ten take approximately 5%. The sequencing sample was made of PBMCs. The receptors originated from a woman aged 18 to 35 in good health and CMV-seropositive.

CDR3 region: CASNAGLAKNIQYF. The CDR3 nucleotides are TGTGCCAGCAACGCGGGGCTAGCCAAAAACATTCAGTACTTC. This sequence joins TRBV9 and TRBJ2-4; a weak D match, TRBD2 (6 bases). The CDR3 is 14 amino acids. V gave up 6 bases and J gave up 0 bases, with 10 bases separating them. Germline CDR1 and CDR2: SGDLS and YYNGEE.

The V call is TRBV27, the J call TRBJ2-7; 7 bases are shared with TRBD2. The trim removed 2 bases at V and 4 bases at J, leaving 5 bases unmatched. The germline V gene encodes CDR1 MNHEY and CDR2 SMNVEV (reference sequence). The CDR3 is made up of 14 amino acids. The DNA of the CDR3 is TGTGCCAGCAGTTTAGGGACTAAACCTTACGAGCAGTACTTC. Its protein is CASSLGTKPYEQYF.

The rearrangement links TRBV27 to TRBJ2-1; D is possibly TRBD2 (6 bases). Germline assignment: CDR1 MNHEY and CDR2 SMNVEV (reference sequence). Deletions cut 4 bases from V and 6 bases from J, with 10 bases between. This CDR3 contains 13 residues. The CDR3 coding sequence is TGTGCCAGCAGTTCGGGACTGGTCAATGAGCAGTTCTTC. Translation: CASSSGLVNEQFF.

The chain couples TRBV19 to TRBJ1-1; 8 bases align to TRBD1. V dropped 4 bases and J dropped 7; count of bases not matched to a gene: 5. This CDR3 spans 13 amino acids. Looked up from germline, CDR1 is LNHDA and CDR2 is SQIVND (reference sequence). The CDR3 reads CASSRTGRNEAFF. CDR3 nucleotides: TGTGCCAGTAGTAGGACAGGGCGGAATGAAGCTTTCTTT. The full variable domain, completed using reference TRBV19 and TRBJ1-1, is DGGITQSPKYLFRKEGQNVTLSCEQNLNHDAMYWYRQDPGQGLRLIYYSQIVNDFQKGDIAEGYSVSREKKESFPLTVTSAQKNPTAFYLCASSRTGRNEAFFGQGTRLTVV.

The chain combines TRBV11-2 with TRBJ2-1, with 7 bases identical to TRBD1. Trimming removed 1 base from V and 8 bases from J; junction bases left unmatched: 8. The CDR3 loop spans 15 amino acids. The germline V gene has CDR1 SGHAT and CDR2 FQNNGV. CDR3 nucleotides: TGTGCCAGCAGCTTAGGACAGGGCTTTGTCGATGAGCAGTTCTTC. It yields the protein CASSLGQGFVDEQFF.

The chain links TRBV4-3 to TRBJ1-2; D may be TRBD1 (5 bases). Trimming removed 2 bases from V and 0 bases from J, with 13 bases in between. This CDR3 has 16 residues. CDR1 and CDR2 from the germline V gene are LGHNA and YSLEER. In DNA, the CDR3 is TGCGCCAGCAGCCAAAATCTTGGGGCCGCTAACTATGGCTACACCTTC. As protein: CASSQNLGAANYGYTF.

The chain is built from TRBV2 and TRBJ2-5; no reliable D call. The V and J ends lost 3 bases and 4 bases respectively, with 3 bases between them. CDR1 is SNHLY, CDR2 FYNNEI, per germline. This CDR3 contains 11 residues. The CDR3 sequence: CASSERETQYF. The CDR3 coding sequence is TGTGCCAGCAGTGAGAGAGAGACCCAGTACTTC.

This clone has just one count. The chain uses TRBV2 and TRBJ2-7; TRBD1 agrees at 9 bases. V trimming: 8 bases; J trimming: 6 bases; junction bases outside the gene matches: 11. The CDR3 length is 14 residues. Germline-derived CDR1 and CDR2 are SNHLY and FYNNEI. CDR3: CASARDRAVGEQYF. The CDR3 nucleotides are TGTGCCAGCGCCCGGGACAGGGCGGTTGGCGAGCAGTACTTC.

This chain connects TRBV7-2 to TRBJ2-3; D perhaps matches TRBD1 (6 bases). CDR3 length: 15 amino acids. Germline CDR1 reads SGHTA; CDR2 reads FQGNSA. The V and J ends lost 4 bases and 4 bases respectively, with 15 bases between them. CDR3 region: CASSWDTNHADTQYF. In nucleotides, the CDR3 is TGTGCCAGCAGCTGGGACACAAACCACGCAGATACGCAGTATTTT.

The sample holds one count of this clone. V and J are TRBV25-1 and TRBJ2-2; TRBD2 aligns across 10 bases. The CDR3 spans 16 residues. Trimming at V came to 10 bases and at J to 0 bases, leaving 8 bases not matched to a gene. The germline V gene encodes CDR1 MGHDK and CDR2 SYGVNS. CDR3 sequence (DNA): TGTGCCACCACCCCCCTAGCGGGAGCGAACACCGGGGAGCTGTTTTTT. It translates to CATTPLAGANTGELFF.

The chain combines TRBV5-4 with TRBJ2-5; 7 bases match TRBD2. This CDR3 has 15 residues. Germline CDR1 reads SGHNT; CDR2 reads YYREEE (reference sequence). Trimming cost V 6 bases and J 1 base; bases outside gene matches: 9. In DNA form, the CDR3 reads TGTGCCAGCACCCTGGGGGGGACCTCCCAAGAGACCCAGTACTTC. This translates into CASTLGGTSQETQYF.

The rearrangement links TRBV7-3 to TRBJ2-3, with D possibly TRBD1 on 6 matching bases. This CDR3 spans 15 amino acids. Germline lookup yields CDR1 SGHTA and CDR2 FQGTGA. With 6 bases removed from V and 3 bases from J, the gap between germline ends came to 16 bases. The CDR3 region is CASSLGPRGTDTQYF. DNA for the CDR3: TGTGCCAGCAGTCTAGGTCCTAGGGGGACAGATACGCAGTATTTT.

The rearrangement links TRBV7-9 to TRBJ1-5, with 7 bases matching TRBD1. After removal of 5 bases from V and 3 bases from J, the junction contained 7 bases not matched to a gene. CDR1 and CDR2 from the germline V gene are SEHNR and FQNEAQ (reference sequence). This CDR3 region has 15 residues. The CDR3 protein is CASSPRGAPNQPQHF. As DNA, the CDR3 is TGTGCCAGCAGCCCCAGGGGGGCGCCCAATCAGCCCCAGCATTTT.

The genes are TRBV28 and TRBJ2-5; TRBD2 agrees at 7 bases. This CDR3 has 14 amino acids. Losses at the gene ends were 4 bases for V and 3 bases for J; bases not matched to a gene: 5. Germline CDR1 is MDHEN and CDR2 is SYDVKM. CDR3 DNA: TGTGCCAGCAGTTCCGGGGGAGGGGAAGAGACCCAGTACTTC. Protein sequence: CASSSGGGEETQYF.

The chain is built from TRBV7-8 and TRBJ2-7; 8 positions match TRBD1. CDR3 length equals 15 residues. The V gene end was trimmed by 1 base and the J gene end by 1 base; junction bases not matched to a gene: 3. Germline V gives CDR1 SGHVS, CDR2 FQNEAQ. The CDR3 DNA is TGTGCCAGCAGCTTAGTTGGACAGGGATCCTACGAGCAGTACTTC. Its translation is CASSLVGQGSYEQYF.

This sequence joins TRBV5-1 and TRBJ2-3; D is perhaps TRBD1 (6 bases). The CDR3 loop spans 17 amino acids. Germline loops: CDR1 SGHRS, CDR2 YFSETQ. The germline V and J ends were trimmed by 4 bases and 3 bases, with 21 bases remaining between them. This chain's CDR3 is CASSGGSPFVTTDTQYF. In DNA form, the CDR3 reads TGCGCCAGCAGCGGGGGCTCACCTTTTGTAACTACAGATACGCAGTATTTT.

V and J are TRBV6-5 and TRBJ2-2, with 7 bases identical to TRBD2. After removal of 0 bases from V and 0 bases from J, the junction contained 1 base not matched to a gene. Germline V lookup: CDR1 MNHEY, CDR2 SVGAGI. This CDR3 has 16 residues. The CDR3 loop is CASSYSSGANTGELFF. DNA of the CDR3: TGTGCCAGCAGTTACTCAAGCGGGGCGAACACCGGGGAGCTGTTTTTT.